This is a list of T cell receptor beta chains from one sample in a study of beta chain features in type 1 diabetes. The data were produced by immunoSEQ multiplex PCR, yet TCRdb's version contains in-frame clones alone and is incomplete. The sample contains 500,000 to 650,000 clones, roughly 12% of which appear only once. The sequencing input was naive CD4+ T cells from blood. These receptors were obtained from a man aged 30 to 39 with type 1 diabetes. Each CDR3 is given with its conserved first and last residue. Each record gives: V gene, CDR3 length, J gene, D gene, clone size, CDR3 DNA, CDR3 protein. A D gene is named only where the DNA matches it firmly. Not every row has a clone size; where given, it reads once, few, many or a size class.

v_call: TRBV29-1
cdr3_length: 13
j_call: TRBJ2-2
d_call: TRBD1
clone_size: few
cdr3_nt: TGCAGCGTGGATACAGGGGGCACCGGGGAGCTGTTTTTT
cdr3_aa: CSVDTGGTGELFF

v_call: TRBV5-4
cdr3_length: 15
j_call: TRBJ2-7
d_call: TRBD2
clone_size: .
cdr3_nt: TGTGCCAGCAGCCTCCCGGGACTAGCGGTATACGAGCAGTACTTC
cdr3_aa: CASSLPGLAVYEQYF

v_call: TRBV19
cdr3_length: 14
j_call: TRBJ2-7
d_call: TRBD2
clone_size: few
cdr3_nt: TGTGCCAGTAGTATCCAGCGGGACTCCTACGAGCAGTACTTC
cdr3_aa: CASSIQRDSYEQYF

v_call: TRBV4-2
cdr3_length: 15
j_call: TRBJ1-2
d_call: TRBD1
clone_size: .
cdr3_nt: TGTGCCAGCAGCCAAGACCGGGACAGTTTATATGGCTACACCTTC
cdr3_aa: CASSQDRDSLYGYTF

v_call: TRBV2
cdr3_length: 10
j_call: TRBJ1-2
d_call: .
clone_size: .
cdr3_nt: TGTGCCAGCAGCAATTATGGCTACACCTTC
cdr3_aa: CASSNYGYTF

v_call: TRBV14
cdr3_length: 17
j_call: TRBJ2-5
d_call: TRBD2
clone_size: few
cdr3_nt: TGTGCCAGCAGCCCCGACTTGCGGGGGGGAACAAGAGAGACCCAGTACTTC
cdr3_aa: CASSPDLRGGTRETQYF

v_call: TRBV5-4
cdr3_length: 15
j_call: TRBJ1-4
d_call: .
clone_size: few
cdr3_nt: TGTGCCAGCAGCTACCCGGGCCAGAACAATGAAAAACTGTTTTTT
cdr3_aa: CASSYPGQNNEKLFF

v_call: TRBV4-2
cdr3_length: 17
j_call: TRBJ2-7
d_call: .
clone_size: .
cdr3_nt: TGTGCCAGCAGCCAAGTCGTTCGTAGGGACAATGACCACGAGCAGTACTTC
cdr3_aa: CASSQVVRRDNDHEQYF

v_call: TRBV11-2
cdr3_length: 13
j_call: TRBJ2-7
d_call: .
clone_size: .
cdr3_nt: TGTGCCAGCAGCTCCCTTTACAGCGGCGAGCAGTACTTC
cdr3_aa: CASSSLYSGEQYF

v_call: TRBV5-1
cdr3_length: 14
j_call: TRBJ1-2
d_call: .
clone_size: .
cdr3_nt: TGCGCCAGCAGCTTGATTGGTCAGGGGCTCAACGACACCTTC
cdr3_aa: CASSLIGQGLNDTF

v_call: TRBV29-1
cdr3_length: 13
j_call: TRBJ2-5
d_call: TRBD1
clone_size: .
cdr3_nt: TGCAGCGCTAGACAGGGGTTGCAAGAGACCCAGTACTTC
cdr3_aa: CSARQGLQETQYF

v_call: TRBV7-9
cdr3_length: 13
j_call: TRBJ2-1
d_call: TRBD1
clone_size: few
cdr3_nt: TGTGCCAGCAGCCCGGGACAGGACAATGAGCAGTTCTTC
cdr3_aa: CASSPGQDNEQFF

v_call: TRBV9
cdr3_length: 14
j_call: TRBJ1-2
d_call: .
clone_size: .
cdr3_nt: TGTGCCAGCAGCGTAGATCTGGGTTCCTATGGCTACACCTTC
cdr3_aa: CASSVDLGSYGYTF

v_call: TRBV7-2
cdr3_length: 14
j_call: TRBJ1-2
d_call: .
clone_size: few
cdr3_nt: TGTGCCAGCAGCTTAATGGGAGCTAACTATGGCTACACCTTC
cdr3_aa: CASSLMGANYGYTF

v_call: TRBV7-8
cdr3_length: 13
j_call: TRBJ2-7
d_call: .
clone_size: few
cdr3_nt: TGTGCCAGCAGCTTTATAGAAAACTACGAGCAGTACTTC
cdr3_aa: CASSFIENYEQYF

v_call: TRBV28
cdr3_length: 13
j_call: TRBJ2-1
d_call: .
clone_size: .
cdr3_nt: TGTGCCAGCAGCCCATCCCGGGCAGGGGAGCAGTTCTTC
cdr3_aa: CASSPSRAGEQFF

v_call: TRBV19
cdr3_length: 15
j_call: TRBJ1-5
d_call: .
clone_size: .
cdr3_nt: TGTGCCAGTAGTTTCTCGGGATATAGCAATCAGCCCCAGCATTTT
cdr3_aa: CASSFSGYSNQPQHF

v_call: TRBV11-2
cdr3_length: 15
j_call: TRBJ2-3
d_call: .
clone_size: many
cdr3_nt: TGTGCCAGCAGCCCAGGGCAGGGGCGCACAGATACGCAGTATTTT
cdr3_aa: CASSPGQGRTDTQYF

v_call: TRBV29-1
cdr3_length: 11
j_call: TRBJ2-1
d_call: .
clone_size: few
cdr3_nt: TGCAGCGTTGAGAAGGGGCGTGAGCAGTTCTTC
cdr3_aa: CSVEKGREQFF

v_call: TRBV10-3
cdr3_length: 16
j_call: TRBJ1-4
d_call: .
clone_size: few
cdr3_nt: TGTGCCATCAGCCCAACAGGGTATGGTGGCGATGAAAAACTGTTTTTT
cdr3_aa: CAISPTGYGGDEKLFF

v_call: TRBV5-6
cdr3_length: 13
j_call: TRBJ2-7
d_call: .
clone_size: .
cdr3_nt: TGTGCCAGCAGCTCTCGACTCTCATACGAGCAGTACTTC
cdr3_aa: CASSSRLSYEQYF

v_call: TRBV7-9
cdr3_length: 15
j_call: TRBJ1-1
d_call: .
clone_size: many
cdr3_nt: TGTGCCAGCAGCCTGGTGTCTGGCAGGAACACTGAAGCTTTCTTT
cdr3_aa: CASSLVSGRNTEAFF

v_call: TRBV7-2
cdr3_length: 13
j_call: TRBJ2-7
d_call: TRBD2
clone_size: .
cdr3_nt: TGTGCCAGCAAAGGCGGGGGAGGAAGCGAGCAGTACTTC
cdr3_aa: CASKGGGGSEQYF

v_call: TRBV5-1
cdr3_length: 15
j_call: TRBJ2-2
d_call: TRBD1
clone_size: few
cdr3_nt: TGCGCCAGCAGCCCGGGACAGGGTTTAAACGGGGAGCTGTTTTTT
cdr3_aa: CASSPGQGLNGELFF

v_call: TRBV18
cdr3_length: 12
j_call: TRBJ2-7
d_call: .
clone_size: few
cdr3_nt: TGTGCCAGCTCACCCCGGATCTACGAGCAGTACTTC
cdr3_aa: CASSPRIYEQYF

v_call: TRBV7-2
cdr3_length: 17
j_call: TRBJ2-2
d_call: .
clone_size: .
cdr3_nt: TGTGCCAGCAGCTTAATGCCCAGGAGTACGAACACCGGGGAGCTGTTTTTT
cdr3_aa: CASSLMPRSTNTGELFF

v_call: TRBV6-5
cdr3_length: 15
j_call: TRBJ2-2
d_call: .
clone_size: few
cdr3_nt: TGTGCCAGCAGCAGGGACATTGAGCACACCGGGGAGCTGTTTTTT
cdr3_aa: CASSRDIEHTGELFF

v_call: TRBV7-2
cdr3_length: 15
j_call: TRBJ2-3
d_call: .
clone_size: .
cdr3_nt: TGTGCCAGCAGCTTAAATGGGGGCGCCTCAGATACGCAGTATTTT
cdr3_aa: CASSLNGGASDTQYF

v_call: TRBV30
cdr3_length: 15
j_call: TRBJ2-7
d_call: .
clone_size: few
cdr3_nt: TGTGCCTGGAGTCCTCCAGACAGAATATCCTACGAGCAGTACTTC
cdr3_aa: CAWSPPDRISYEQYF

v_call: TRBV6-5
cdr3_length: 15
j_call: TRBJ2-2
d_call: .
clone_size: .
cdr3_nt: TGTGCCAGCAGTTACTCGTTCCGACCGTCCGGGGAGCTGTTTTTT
cdr3_aa: CASSYSFRPSGELFF

v_call: TRBV6-5
cdr3_length: 15
j_call: TRBJ2-1
d_call: .
clone_size: .
cdr3_nt: TGTGCCAGCAGTTACGCCGGGGTGGGATCCAATGAGCAGTTCTTC
cdr3_aa: CASSYAGVGSNEQFF

v_call: TRBV7-9
cdr3_length: 14
j_call: TRBJ1-3
d_call: .
clone_size: few
cdr3_nt: TGTGCCAGCAGCTCCCAAGGCTCTGGAAACACCATATATTTT
cdr3_aa: CASSSQGSGNTIYF

v_call: TRBV4-3
cdr3_length: 17
j_call: TRBJ2-2
d_call: TRBD1
clone_size: .
cdr3_nt: TGCGCCAGCAGCCAACATTTCCTACAGGGGAGTGGCGGGGAGCTGTTTTTT
cdr3_aa: CASSQHFLQGSGGELFF

v_call: TRBV5-1
cdr3_length: 14
j_call: TRBJ1-6
d_call: .
clone_size: few
cdr3_nt: TGCGCCAGCAGCTTGACAGGTCCCGGAATGGCCCTCCACTTT
cdr3_aa: CASSLTGPGMALHF

v_call: TRBV18
cdr3_length: 18
j_call: TRBJ2-6
d_call: .
clone_size: few
cdr3_nt: TGTGCCAGCTCCCAAGGACAGGGACTAGTCTCTGGGGCCAACGTCCTGACTTTC
cdr3_aa: CASSQGQGLVSGANVLTF

v_call: TRBV7-2
cdr3_length: 16
j_call: TRBJ2-5
d_call: TRBD1
clone_size: few
cdr3_nt: TGTGCCAGCAGCTTAGGGTCGGACAGGGGGCAAGAGACCCAGTACTTC
cdr3_aa: CASSLGSDRGQETQYF

v_call: TRBV18
cdr3_length: 13
j_call: TRBJ1-2
d_call: .
clone_size: .
cdr3_nt: TGTGCCAGCTCTACGAGTGAGGACTATGGCTACACCTTC
cdr3_aa: CASSTSEDYGYTF

v_call: TRBV19
cdr3_length: 13
j_call: TRBJ2-1
d_call: .
clone_size: few
cdr3_nt: TGTGCCAGTAGTATAGATGGAGGGAATGAGCAGTTCTTC
cdr3_aa: CASSIDGGNEQFF

v_call: TRBV2
cdr3_length: 14
j_call: TRBJ2-7
d_call: TRBD1
clone_size: .
cdr3_nt: TGTGCCAGCAGCCCCGGGACAGGGTCCTACGAGCAGTACTTC
cdr3_aa: CASSPGTGSYEQYF

v_call: TRBV29-1
cdr3_length: 14
j_call: TRBJ2-3
d_call: .
clone_size: few
cdr3_nt: TGCAGCGTCCGTCTTACTCCTGTCGCAGATACGCAGTATTTT
cdr3_aa: CSVRLTPVADTQYF

v_call: TRBV27
cdr3_length: 14
j_call: TRBJ2-1
d_call: .
clone_size: few
cdr3_nt: TGTGCCAGCAGTTCAGCCCGCTCCTACAATGAGCAGTTCTTC
cdr3_aa: CASSSARSYNEQFF

v_call: TRBV20-1
cdr3_length: 11
j_call: TRBJ2-1
d_call: .
clone_size: .
cdr3_nt: TGCAGTGCTCACCAGGGGAATGAGCAGTTCTTC
cdr3_aa: CSAHQGNEQFF

v_call: TRBV13
cdr3_length: 12
j_call: TRBJ2-1
d_call: TRBD2
clone_size: .
cdr3_nt: TGTGCCAGCAGCTCCCAGCTAGCGGGGCAGTTCTTC
cdr3_aa: CASSSQLAGQFF

v_call: TRBV2
cdr3_length: 14
j_call: TRBJ2-7
d_call: .
clone_size: .
cdr3_nt: TGTGCCAGCAGTAGTATGAGGGGATCCTACGAGCAGTACTTC
cdr3_aa: CASSSMRGSYEQYF

v_call: TRBV27
cdr3_length: 15
j_call: TRBJ1-6
d_call: .
clone_size: few
cdr3_nt: TGTGCCAGCAGTTTGAAAGGACAGCTTAATTCACCCCTCCACTTT
cdr3_aa: CASSLKGQLNSPLHF

v_call: TRBV10-3
cdr3_length: 17
j_call: TRBJ2-5
d_call: TRBD2
clone_size: few
cdr3_nt: TGTGCCATCAGAAGCTCCGGGACTAGCGGGGCTCTGGAGACCCAGTACTTC
cdr3_aa: CAIRSSGTSGALETQYF

v_call: TRBV7-9
cdr3_length: 14
j_call: TRBJ2-7
d_call: .
clone_size: .
cdr3_nt: TGTGCCAGCAGCTTAGTAGCAGGGACCTACGAGCAGTACTTC
cdr3_aa: CASSLVAGTYEQYF

v_call: TRBV7-8
cdr3_length: 12
j_call: TRBJ2-7
d_call: .
clone_size: .
cdr3_nt: TGTGCCAGCAGCTTATGGGGTTACGAGCAGTACTTC
cdr3_aa: CASSLWGYEQYF

v_call: TRBV5-1
cdr3_length: 15
j_call: TRBJ1-2
d_call: TRBD1
clone_size: few
cdr3_nt: TGCGCCAGCAGCTTCGACAGGGGTTTAGGCGATGGCTACACCTTC
cdr3_aa: CASSFDRGLGDGYTF

v_call: TRBV7-9
cdr3_length: 17
j_call: TRBJ1-6
d_call: .
clone_size: few
cdr3_nt: TGTGCCAGCAGTTCCGACTCATACCCGTCCTATAATTCACCCCTCCACTTT
cdr3_aa: CASSSDSYPSYNSPLHF

v_call: TRBV11-2
cdr3_length: 13
j_call: TRBJ1-2
d_call: .
clone_size: few
cdr3_nt: TGTGCCAGCAGCTTAGCGAGGACATCCCTCGGGCTCTTC
cdr3_aa: CASSLARTSLGLF

v_call: TRBV29-1
cdr3_length: 15
j_call: TRBJ2-1
d_call: TRBD2
clone_size: .
cdr3_nt: TGCAGCGTTGAAATGGGCCTAGCGGGGGGTAATGAGCAGTTCTTC
cdr3_aa: CSVEMGLAGGNEQFF

v_call: TRBV20-1
cdr3_length: 11
j_call: TRBJ2-3
d_call: .
clone_size: .
cdr3_nt: TGCAGTGCTGATGGGACAGATACGCAGTATTTT
cdr3_aa: CSADGTDTQYF

v_call: TRBV19
cdr3_length: 13
j_call: TRBJ1-1
d_call: .
clone_size: .
cdr3_nt: TGTGCCAGTGGTGAACAGAGGGGAACTGAAGCTTTCTTT
cdr3_aa: CASGEQRGTEAFF

v_call: TRBV2
cdr3_length: 15
j_call: TRBJ1-5
d_call: TRBD1
clone_size: few
cdr3_nt: TGTGCCAGCAGAGGGGGACAGGGGTTGGGACAGCCCCAGCATTTT
cdr3_aa: CASRGGQGLGQPQHF

v_call: TRBV2
cdr3_length: 13
j_call: TRBJ2-5
d_call: .
clone_size: .
cdr3_nt: TGTGCCAGCAGTTGGGGGGACCAAGAGACCCAGTACTTC
cdr3_aa: CASSWGDQETQYF

v_call: TRBV28
cdr3_length: 19
j_call: TRBJ2-6
d_call: TRBD2
clone_size: .
cdr3_nt: TGTGCCAGCAGTCCACTCGGACTAGCGGGGGTTTCGGGGGCCAACGTCCTGACTTTC
cdr3_aa: CASSPLGLAGVSGANVLTF

v_call: TRBV25-1
cdr3_length: 15
j_call: TRBJ1-4
d_call: TRBD1
clone_size: .
cdr3_nt: TGTGCCAGCAGTGAGGACAGGGGCGGTAATGAAAAACTGTTTTTT
cdr3_aa: CASSEDRGGNEKLFF